This record covers a single T cell receptor (beta chain). The antigen is unknown. The data are from a study of blood T cells in healthy people across ages. Whole-study findings and limits: Estimates based on one million T cells were treated as lower bounds. Any changes in expanded clonotypes were possibly confounded, as donor CMV status remained unknown.

V was trimmed by 4 bases and J by 0 bases, leaving 6 bases between them. CDR3 length: 13 residues. CDR1 is SQVTM and CDR2 is ANQGSEA in the germline V gene. Using a J-beta primer mix together with a sample-barcoded 5' primer, a second PCR was run for about 6 to 11 cycles. The authors tagged each cDNA molecule using a template-switch adaptor with 12 random nucleotides. TCRdb reprocessed the 5' RACE reads via MiXCR and lists one record per CDR3 protein. In the table there are over 1,300,000 distinct CDR3 sequences, 55% to 75% of which are singletons. Sequenced: blood. The V call is TRBV29-1, the J call TRBJ2-2, with D unresolved. This TCR was recovered from a man aged 18-30 years in good health. The CDR3 reads CSVVQSNTGELFF. Written as DNA, the CDR3 is TGCAGCGTTGTACAGTCGAACACCGGGGAGCTGTTTTTT.